This entry lists 14 T cell receptor beta chains sequenced from one sample in a study of blood T cell repertoires in COVID-19. Assay used: immunoSEQ multiplex PCR; TCRdb lists only in-frame clones, some missing. Found here are just over 80,000 clones, approximately 81% of them singletons; the top ten hold 44%. Sequencing was performed on peripheral blood. The source is a man older than 75 with acute or convalescent COVID-19.

This clone has a count of ten or more. The gene calls are TRBV28 and TRBJ1-6; D ambiguous. In germline, CDR1 is MDHEN, CDR2 SYDVKM. This CDR3 has 15 residues. V was cut by 2 bases and J by 4 bases, with 9 bases left in between. CDR3 DNA sequence: TGTGCCAGCAGTTTAGCGACACTTTATAATTCACCCCTCCACTTT. Residues: CASSLATLYNSPLHF.

The chain employs TRBV27 and TRBJ1-2; D unresolved. In germline, CDR1 is MNHEY, CDR2 SMNVEV (reference sequence). The CDR3 is 13 residues long. Trimming cost V 10 bases and J 1 base, with 13 bases left between them. This CDR3 is CATATRYNYGYTF. As DNA, the CDR3 is TGTGCCACCGCCACCCGCTATAACTATGGCTACACCTTC.

V usage is TRBV27 and J usage is TRBJ1-4, with 10 bases that match TRBD1. CDR3 length: 13 amino acids. The V gene end was trimmed by 8 bases and the J gene end by 8 bases; junction bases not matched to a gene: 5. CDR1 MNHEY and CDR2 SMNVEV come from the germline V gene (reference sequence). The CDR3 nucleotides read TGTGCCAGCCGCCGGGGACAGGGGGAAAAACTGTTTTTT. Translation: CASRRGQGEKLFF.

The J gene is TRBJ2-2, the V gene TRBV7-3, with TRBD1 identical over 7 bases. CDR1 is SGHTA and CDR2 is FQGTGA in the germline V gene. This CDR3 is 16 amino acids long. J was trimmed by 0 bases and V by 3 bases; bases with no gene match: 4. CDR3 DNA: TGTGCCAGCAGCTTTCTCGGGACAGCGAACACCGGGGAGCTGTTTTTT. Translation: CASSFLGTANTGELFF.

The rearrangement uses TRBV7-2 and TRBJ2-5; 12 bases line up with TRBD1. The germline V gene encodes CDR1 SGHTA and CDR2 FQGNSA. Unmatched junction bases numbered 3, after V lost 3 bases and J lost 4 bases. There are 15 residues in the CDR3. The CDR3 loop is CASSFRDRGPETQYF. The CDR3 coding sequence is TGTGCCAGCAGCTTCCGGGACAGGGGGCCAGAGACCCAGTACTTC.

The chain uses TRBV24-1 and TRBJ2-2; the match to TRBD1 covers 10 bases. This CDR3 comprises 17 residues. J was trimmed by 1 base and V by 5 bases; bases with no gene match: 6. Per germline, CDR1 KGHDR and CDR2 SFDVKD. In DNA form, the CDR3 reads TGTGCCACCAGTGTCCCGACAGGGGGCAAGAACACCGGGGAGCTGTTTTTT. Residues: CATSVPTGGKNTGELFF.

The J gene is TRBJ2-7, the V gene TRBV15; D gene unclear. The germline V gene has CDR1 LNHNV and CDR2 YYDKDF (reference sequence). Trimming shortened V by 0 bases and J by 4 bases, and 7 bases separated the two germline ends. The CDR3 has 13 amino acids. The CDR3 DNA reads TGTGCCACCAGCAGAGATATCGCGTACGAGCAGTACTTC. This gives the protein CATSRDIAYEQYF.

The chain combines TRBV28 with TRBJ1-3; a possible D gene is TRBD1 (5 bases). Trimming pared 7 bases from V and 3 bases from J, leaving 13 bases between. The CDR3 extends over 14 amino acids. Per the germline V gene, CDR1 is MDHEN and CDR2 is SYDVKM. CDR3 DNA: TGTGCCAGCACCTTCGGCAGGGTTGGAAACACCATATATTTT. This gives the protein CASTFGRVGNTIYF.

This chain connects TRBV6-5 to TRBJ2-5, with D perhaps matching TRBD2 (7 bases). Germline V gene lookup returns CDR1 MNHEY and CDR2 SVGAGI. This CDR3 is built from 14 residues. Trimming shortened V by 6 bases and J by 3 bases, and 14 bases separated the two germline ends. CDR3 protein: CASSKRDTEETQYF. The DNA of the CDR3 is TGTGCCAGCAGCAAGCGGGACACCGAAGAGACCCAGTACTTC.

This clone showed up just a few times. The chain employs TRBV7-8 and TRBJ1-5, with a weak D call TRBD1 (5 bases). Germline CDR1 and CDR2: SGHVS and FQNEAQ. There are 15 residues in the CDR3. The V end was cut by 2 bases, the J end by 1 base, with 9 bases between. The CDR3 region has the DNA TGTGCCAGCAGCTTAACAGGCGGCAGCAATCAGCCCCAGCATTTT. As protein: CASSLTGGSNQPQHF.

The chain carries TRBV6-4 and TRBJ2-1; tentatively, D is TRBD2 (5 bases). Trimming removed 3 bases at V and 2 bases at J, with 11 bases between. There are 15 residues in the CDR3. CDR1 MRHNA and CDR2 SNTAGT come from the germline V gene. The CDR3 loop reads CASSERTGTYNEQFF. The CDR3, as DNA: TGTGCCAGCAGTGAACGCACGGGAACCTACAATGAGCAGTTCTTC.

The rearrangement links TRBV29-1 to TRBJ1-1; no firm D call. Trimming removed 0 bases from V and 7 bases from J, with 9 bases in between. The CDR3 contains 12 residues. Germline-derived CDR1 and CDR2 are SQVTM and ANQGSEA. DNA of the CDR3: TGCAGCGTTGAAGAGTTCCGGGGTGAAGCTTTCTTT. Translated: CSVEEFRGEAFF.

The rearrangement joins TRBV10-1 to TRBJ2-7, with D perhaps TRBD2 (6 bases). The CDR3 is 19 residues long. The germline V gene has CDR1 WNHNN and CDR2 SYGVQD (reference sequence). Trimming removed 7 bases from V and 2 bases from J, with 30 bases in between. CDR3: CASTLGPGPGTPSPYEQYF. CDR3 coding DNA: TGCGCCAGCACTTTGGGACCCGGACCCGGGACTCCGAGCCCCTACGAGCAGTACTTC.

The gene calls are TRBV30 and TRBJ1-2, with 9 bases aligning to TRBD1. V shed 6 bases and J 2 bases; nucleotides not matched to a gene: 10. The CDR3 has 15 amino acids. CDR1 is GTSNPN and CDR2 is SVGIG in the germline V gene (reference sequence). CDR3 residues: CACPRTGVQNYGYTF. The CDR3 nucleotides read TGTGCCTGCCCTAGGACAGGGGTCCAGAACTATGGCTACACCTTC.